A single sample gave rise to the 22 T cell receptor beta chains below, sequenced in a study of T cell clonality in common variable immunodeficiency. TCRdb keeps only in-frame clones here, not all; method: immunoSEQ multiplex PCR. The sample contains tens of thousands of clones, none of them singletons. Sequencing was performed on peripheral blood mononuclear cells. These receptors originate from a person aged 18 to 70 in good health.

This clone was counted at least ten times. The sequenced part of the CDR3 DNA is TGTGCCAGCAGTCAATACAGGGGAGGCACTGAA. It is translated as CASSQYRGGTE. The CDR3 as a whole reads CASSQYRGGTEAFF. The chain links TRBV7-8 to TRBJ1-1, with 7 bases matching TRBD1. The read stops 3 residues short of the end of the CDR3; the missing end is completed from the germline J gene. Germline trimming cut 6 bases from V and 4 bases from J; bases unmatched to any gene: 8. The CDR3 length is 14 residues. CDR1 and CDR2 (germline): SGHVS, FQNEAQ.

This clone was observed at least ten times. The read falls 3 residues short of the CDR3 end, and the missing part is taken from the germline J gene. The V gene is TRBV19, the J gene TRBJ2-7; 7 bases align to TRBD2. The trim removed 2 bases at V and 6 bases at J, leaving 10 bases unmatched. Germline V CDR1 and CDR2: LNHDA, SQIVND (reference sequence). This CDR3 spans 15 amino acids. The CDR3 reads CASSIRDIAGVEQYF. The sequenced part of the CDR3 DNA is TGTGCCAGTAGTATAAGAGACATCGCGGGAGTCGAG.

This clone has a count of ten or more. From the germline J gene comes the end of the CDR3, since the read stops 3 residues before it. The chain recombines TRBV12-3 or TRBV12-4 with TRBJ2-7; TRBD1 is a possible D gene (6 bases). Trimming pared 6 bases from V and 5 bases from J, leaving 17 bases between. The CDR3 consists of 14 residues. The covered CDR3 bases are TGTGCCAGCAGGGGGGTGGGGGCAATTGACGAG. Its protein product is CASRGVGAIDE. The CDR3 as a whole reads CASRGVGAIDEQYF.

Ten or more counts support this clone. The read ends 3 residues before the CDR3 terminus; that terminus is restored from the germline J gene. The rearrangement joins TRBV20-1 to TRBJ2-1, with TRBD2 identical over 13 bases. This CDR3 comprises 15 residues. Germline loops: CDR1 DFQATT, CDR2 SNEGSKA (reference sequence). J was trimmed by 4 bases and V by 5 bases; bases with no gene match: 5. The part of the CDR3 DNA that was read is TGCAGTGCTTTAGGACTAGCGGGAGCATACAATGAG. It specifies CSALGLAGAYNE. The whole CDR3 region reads CSALGLAGAYNEQFF.

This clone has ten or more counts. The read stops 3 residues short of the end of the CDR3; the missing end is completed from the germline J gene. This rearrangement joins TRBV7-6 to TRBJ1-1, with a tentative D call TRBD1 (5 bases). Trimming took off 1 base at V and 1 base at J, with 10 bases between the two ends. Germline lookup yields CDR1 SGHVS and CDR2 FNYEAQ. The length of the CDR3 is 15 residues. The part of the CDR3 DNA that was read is TGTGCCAGCAGCTTAGGACAGCGCACGAACACTGAA. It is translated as CASSLGQRTNTE. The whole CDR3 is CASSLGQRTNTEAFF.

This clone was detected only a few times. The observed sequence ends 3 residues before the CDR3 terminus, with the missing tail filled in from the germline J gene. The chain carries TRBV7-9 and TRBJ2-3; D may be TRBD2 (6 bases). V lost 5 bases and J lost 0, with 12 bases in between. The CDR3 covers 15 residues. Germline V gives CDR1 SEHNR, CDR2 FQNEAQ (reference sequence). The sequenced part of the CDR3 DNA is TGTGCCAGCAGCCCCCTTGGGGGGAGCACAGATACG. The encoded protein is CASSPLGGSTDT. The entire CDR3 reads CASSPLGGSTDTQYF. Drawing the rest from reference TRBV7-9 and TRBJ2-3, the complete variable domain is DTGVSQNPRHKITKRGQNVTFRCDPISEHNRLYWYRQTLGQGPEFLTYFQNEAQLEKSRLLSDRFSAERPKGSFSTLEIQRTEQGDSAMYLCASSPLGGSTDTQYFGPGTRLTVL.

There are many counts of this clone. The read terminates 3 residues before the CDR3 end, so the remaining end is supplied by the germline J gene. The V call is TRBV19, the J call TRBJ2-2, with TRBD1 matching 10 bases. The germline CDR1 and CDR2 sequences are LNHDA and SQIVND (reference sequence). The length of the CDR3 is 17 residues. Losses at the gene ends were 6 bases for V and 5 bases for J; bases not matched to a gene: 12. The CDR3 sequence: CASSQMGTGARTGELFF. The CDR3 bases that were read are TGTGCCAGTAGCCAAATGGGGACAGGGGCGAGGACCGGGGAG. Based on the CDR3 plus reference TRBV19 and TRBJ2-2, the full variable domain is DGGITQSPKYLFRKEGQNVTLSCEQNLNHDAMYWYRQDPGQGLRLIYYSQIVNDFQKGDIAEGYSVSREKKESFPLTVTSAQKNPTAFYLCASSQMGTGARTGELFFGEGSRLTVL.

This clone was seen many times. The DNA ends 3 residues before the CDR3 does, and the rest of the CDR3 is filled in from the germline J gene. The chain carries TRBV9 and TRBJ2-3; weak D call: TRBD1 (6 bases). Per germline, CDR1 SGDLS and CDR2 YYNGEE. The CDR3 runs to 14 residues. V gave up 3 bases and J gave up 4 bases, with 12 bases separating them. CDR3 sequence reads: CASSAGDTADTQYF. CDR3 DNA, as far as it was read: TGTGCCAGCAGCGCAGGGGATACCGCAGATACG.

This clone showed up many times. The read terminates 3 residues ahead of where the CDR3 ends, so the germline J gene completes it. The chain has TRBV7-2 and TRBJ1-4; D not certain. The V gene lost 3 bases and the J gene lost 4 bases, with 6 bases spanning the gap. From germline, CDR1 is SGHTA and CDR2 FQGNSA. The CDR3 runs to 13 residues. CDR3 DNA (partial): TGTGCCAGCAGCTTCGGGGTTAATGAAAAA. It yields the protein CASSFGVNEK. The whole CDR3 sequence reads CASSFGVNEKLFF.

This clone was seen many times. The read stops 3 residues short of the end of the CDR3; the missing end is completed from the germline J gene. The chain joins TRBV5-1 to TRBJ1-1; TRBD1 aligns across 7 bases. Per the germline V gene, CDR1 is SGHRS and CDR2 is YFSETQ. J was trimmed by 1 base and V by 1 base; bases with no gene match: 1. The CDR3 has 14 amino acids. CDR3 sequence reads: CASSLRTGNTEAFF. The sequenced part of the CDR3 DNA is TGCGCCAGCAGCTTGCGGACAGGGAACACTGAA.

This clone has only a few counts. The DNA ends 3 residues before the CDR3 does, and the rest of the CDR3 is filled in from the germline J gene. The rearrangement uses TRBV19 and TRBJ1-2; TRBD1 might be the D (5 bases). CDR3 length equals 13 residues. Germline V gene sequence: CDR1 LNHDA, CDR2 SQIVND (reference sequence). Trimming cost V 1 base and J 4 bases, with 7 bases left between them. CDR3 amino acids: CASSIVGAYGYTF. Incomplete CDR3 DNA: TGTGCCAGTAGTATAGTAGGGGCCTATGGC. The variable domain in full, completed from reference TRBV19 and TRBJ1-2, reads DGGITQSPKYLFRKEGQNVTLSCEQNLNHDAMYWYRQDPGQGLRLIYYSQIVNDFQKGDIAEGYSVSREKKESFPLTVTSAQKNPTAFYLCASSIVGAYGYTFGSGTRLTVV.

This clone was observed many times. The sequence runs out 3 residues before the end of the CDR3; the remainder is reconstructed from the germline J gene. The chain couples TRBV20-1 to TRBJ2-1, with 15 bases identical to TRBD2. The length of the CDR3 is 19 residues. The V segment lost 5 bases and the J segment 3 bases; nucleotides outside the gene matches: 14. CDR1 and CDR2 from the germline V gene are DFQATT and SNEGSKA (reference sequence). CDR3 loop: CSAPPETGLAGGYYNEQFF. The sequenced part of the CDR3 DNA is TGCAGTGCTCCACCCGAGACGGGACTAGCGGGAGGCTACTACAATGAG.

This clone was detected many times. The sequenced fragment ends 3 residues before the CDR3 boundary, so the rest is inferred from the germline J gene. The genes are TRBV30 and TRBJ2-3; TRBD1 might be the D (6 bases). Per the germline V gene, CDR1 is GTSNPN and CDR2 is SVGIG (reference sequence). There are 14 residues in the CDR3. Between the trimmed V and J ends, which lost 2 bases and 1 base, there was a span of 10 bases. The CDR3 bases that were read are TGTGCCTGGAGTTTGGGGGCAGGCACAGATACG. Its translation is CAWSLGAGTDT. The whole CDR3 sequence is CAWSLGAGTDTQYF.

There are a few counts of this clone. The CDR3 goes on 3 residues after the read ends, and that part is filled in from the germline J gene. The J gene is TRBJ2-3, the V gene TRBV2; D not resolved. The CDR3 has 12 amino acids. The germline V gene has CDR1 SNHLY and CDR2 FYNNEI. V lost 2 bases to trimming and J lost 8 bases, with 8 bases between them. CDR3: CASSENRVTQYF. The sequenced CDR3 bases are TGTGCCAGCAGTGAAAACCGGGTTACG. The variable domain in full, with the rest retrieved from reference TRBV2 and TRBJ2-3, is EPEVTQTPSHQVTQMGQEVILRCVPISNHLYFYWYRQILGQKVEFLVSFYNNEISEKSEIFDDQFSVERPDGSNFTLKIRSTKLEDSAMYFCASSENRVTQYFGPGTRLTVL.

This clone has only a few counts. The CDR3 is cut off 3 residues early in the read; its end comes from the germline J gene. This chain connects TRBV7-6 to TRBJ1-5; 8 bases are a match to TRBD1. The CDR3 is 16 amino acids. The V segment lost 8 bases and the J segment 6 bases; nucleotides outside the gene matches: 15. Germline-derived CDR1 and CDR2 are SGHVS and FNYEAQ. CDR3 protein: CASAELQGGSLQPQHF. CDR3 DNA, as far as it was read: TGTGCCAGCGCCGAATTACAGGGGGGCTCCCTTCAGCCC.

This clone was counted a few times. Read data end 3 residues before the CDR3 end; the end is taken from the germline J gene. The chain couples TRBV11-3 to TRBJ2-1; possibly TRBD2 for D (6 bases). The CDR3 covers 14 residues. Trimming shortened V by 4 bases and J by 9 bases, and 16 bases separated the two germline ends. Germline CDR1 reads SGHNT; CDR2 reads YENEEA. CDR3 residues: CASSSLRGSGEQFF. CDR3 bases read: TGTGCCAGCAGCTCCCTCCGGGGGTCGGGTGAG.

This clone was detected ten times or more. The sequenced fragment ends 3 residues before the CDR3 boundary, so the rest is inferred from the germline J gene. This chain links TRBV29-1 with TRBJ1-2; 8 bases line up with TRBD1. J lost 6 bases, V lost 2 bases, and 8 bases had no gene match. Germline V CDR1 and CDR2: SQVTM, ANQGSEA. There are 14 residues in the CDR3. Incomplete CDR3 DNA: TGCAGCGTTGAACCACAGGGGGAAGTTAATGGC. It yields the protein CSVEPQGEVNG. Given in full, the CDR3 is CSVEPQGEVNGYTF.

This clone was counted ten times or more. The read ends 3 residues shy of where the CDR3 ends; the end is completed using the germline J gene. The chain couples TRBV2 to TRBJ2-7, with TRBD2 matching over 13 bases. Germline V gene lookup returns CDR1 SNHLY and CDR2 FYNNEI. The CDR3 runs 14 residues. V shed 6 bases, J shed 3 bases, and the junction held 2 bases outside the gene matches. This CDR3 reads CASRGLAGVYEQYF. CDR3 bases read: TGTGCCAGCAGAGGACTAGCGGGAGTCTACGAG.

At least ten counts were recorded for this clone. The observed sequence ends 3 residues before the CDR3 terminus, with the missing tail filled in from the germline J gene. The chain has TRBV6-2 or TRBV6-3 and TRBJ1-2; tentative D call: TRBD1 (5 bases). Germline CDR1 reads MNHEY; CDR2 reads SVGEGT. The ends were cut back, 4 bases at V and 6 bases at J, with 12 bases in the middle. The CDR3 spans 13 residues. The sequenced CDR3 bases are TGTGCCAGCAGTTTTTCAGGGTACGATGGC. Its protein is CASSFSGYDG. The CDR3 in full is CASSFSGYDGYTF.

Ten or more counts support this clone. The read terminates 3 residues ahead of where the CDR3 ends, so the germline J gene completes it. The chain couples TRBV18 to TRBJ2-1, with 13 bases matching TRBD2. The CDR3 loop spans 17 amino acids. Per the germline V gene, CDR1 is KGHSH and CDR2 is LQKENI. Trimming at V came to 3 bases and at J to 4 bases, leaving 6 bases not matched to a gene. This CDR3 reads CASSPSGTSGTYNEQFF. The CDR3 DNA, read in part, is TGTGCCAGCTCACCCTCCGGGACTAGCGGGACTTACAATGAG. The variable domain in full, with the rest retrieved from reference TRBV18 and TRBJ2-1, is NAGVMQNPRHLVRRRGQEARLRCSPMKGHSHVYWYRQLPEEGLKFMVYLQKENIIDESGMPKERFSAEFPKEGPSILRIQQVVRGDSAAYFCASSPSGTSGTYNEQFFGPGTRLTVL.

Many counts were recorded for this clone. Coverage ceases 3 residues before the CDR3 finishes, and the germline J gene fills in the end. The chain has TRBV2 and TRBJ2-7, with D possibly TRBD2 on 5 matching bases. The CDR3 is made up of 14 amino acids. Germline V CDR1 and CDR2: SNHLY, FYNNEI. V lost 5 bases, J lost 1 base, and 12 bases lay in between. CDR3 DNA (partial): TGTGCCAGCAGTCCTCTCCCGGGGTCCTACGAG. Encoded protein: CASSPLPGSYE. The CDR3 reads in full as CASSPLPGSYEQYF. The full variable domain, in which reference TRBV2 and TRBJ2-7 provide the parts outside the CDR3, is EPEVTQTPSHQVTQMGQEVILRCVPISNHLYFYWYRQILGQKVEFLVSFYNNEISEKSEIFDDQFSVERPDGSNFTLKIRSTKLEDSAMYFCASSPLPGSYEQYFGPGTRLTVT.

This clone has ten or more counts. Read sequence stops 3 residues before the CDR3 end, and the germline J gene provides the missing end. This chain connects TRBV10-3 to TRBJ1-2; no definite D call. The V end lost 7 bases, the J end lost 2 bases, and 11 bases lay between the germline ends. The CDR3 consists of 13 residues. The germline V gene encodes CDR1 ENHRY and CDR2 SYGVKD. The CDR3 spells CAIKGRGNYGYTF. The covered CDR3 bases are TGTGCCATCAAAGGTCGGGGAAACTATGGC.